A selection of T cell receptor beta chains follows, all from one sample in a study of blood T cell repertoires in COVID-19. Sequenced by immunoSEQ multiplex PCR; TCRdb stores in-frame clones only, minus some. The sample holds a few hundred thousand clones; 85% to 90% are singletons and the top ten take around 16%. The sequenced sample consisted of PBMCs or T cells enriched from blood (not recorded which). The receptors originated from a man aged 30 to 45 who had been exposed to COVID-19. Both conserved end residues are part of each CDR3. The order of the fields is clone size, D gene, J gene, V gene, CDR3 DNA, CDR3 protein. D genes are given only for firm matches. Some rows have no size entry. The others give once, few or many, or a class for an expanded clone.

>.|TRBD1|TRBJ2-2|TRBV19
TGTGCCAGTAGGACCGGGACAGGGGGCGCGAACACCGGGGAGCTGTTTTTT
CASRTGTGGANTGELFF
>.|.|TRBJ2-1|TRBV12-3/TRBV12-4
TGTGCCAGCAGATCAACTGATTACAATGAGCAGTTCTTC
CASRSTDYNEQFF
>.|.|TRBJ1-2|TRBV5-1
TGCGCCCGCAGCTTGGGCGGGGGACCGGGGGGGGGCTACACCTTC
CARSLGGGPGGGYTF
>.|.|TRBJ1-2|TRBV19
TGTGCCAGTAGTACCAACAGGGTGGCGCACTATGGCTACACCTTC
CASSTNRVAHYGYTF
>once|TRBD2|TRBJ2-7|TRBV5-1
TGCGCCAGCAGTCCCGGAAGCGGGGGTATCGAGCAGTACTTC
CASSPGSGGIEQYF
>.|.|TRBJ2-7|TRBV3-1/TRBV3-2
TGTGCCAGCAGCCAAGAAGTCGCGGCATCCTACGAGCAGTACTTC
CASSQEVAASYEQYF
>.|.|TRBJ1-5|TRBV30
TGTGCCTGGAGTTCTTCCCCAGGGGAGCCCCAGCATTTT
CAWSSSPGEPQHF
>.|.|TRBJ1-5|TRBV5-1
TGCGCCAGCAGTTCCGTGCGGGGACCGCGAGGCAATCAGCCCCAGCATTTT
CASSSVRGPRGNQPQHF
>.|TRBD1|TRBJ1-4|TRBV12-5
TGTGCTAGTGGAGCTGGGACAGGAGGCTGGGCAACTAATGAAAAACTGTTTTTT
CASGAGTGGWATNEKLFF
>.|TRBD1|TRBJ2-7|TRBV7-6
TGTGCCAGCAGCTTGGGGACAGGATCGACCTACGAGCAGTACTTC
CASSLGTGSTYEQYF
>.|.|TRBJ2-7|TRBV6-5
TGTGCCAGCAGTTACAGTGCGGGGCTCTCCTACGAGCAGTACTTC
CASSYSAGLSYEQYF
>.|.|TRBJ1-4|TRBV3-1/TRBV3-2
TGTGCCAGCAGCCAAGGAGGACTAGTAAGAGAAAAACTGTTTTTT
CASSQGGLVREKLFF
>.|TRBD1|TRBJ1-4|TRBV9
TGTGCCAGCAGCGTAGGACAGGGGAAAGAAAAACTGTTTTTT
CASSVGQGKEKLFF
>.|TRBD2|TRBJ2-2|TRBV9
TGTGCCAGCAGCGGAACTAGCGGGGGGAACACCGGGGAGCTGTTTTTT
CASSGTSGGNTGELFF
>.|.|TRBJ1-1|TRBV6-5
TGTGCCAGCACCCAAAACACTGAAGCTTTCTTT
CASTQNTEAFF
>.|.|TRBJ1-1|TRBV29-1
TGCAGCGTTGCGGGACATAACACTGAAGCTTTCTTT
CSVAGHNTEAFF
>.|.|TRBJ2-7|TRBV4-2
TGTGCCAGCAGCCAACTCACCGGCAGGATTGACTCCTACGAGCAGTACTTC
CASSQLTGRIDSYEQYF
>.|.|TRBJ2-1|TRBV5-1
TGCGCCAGCAGCTTTACAGTCGACAATGAGCAGTTCTTC
CASSFTVDNEQFF
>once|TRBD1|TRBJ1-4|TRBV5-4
TGTGCCAGCAGCTCCGAAGTGGGACAGGGGGCCCCAACTAATGAAAAACTGTTTTTT
CASSSEVGQGAPTNEKLFF
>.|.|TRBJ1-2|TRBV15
TGTGCCACCAGCAGTTTGACAGGACGAGCTAACTATGGCTACACCTTC
CATSSLTGRANYGYTF
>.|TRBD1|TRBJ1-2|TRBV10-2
TGCGCCAGCAGTGAGTCGGGACAGGGGGCCTGGGGCTACACCTTC
CASSESGQGAWGYTF
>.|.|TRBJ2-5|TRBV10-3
TGTGCCATCACCACCCAACCCCGGGAGACCCAGTACTTC
CAITTQPRETQYF
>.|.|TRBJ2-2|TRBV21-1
TGTGCCGGGGGGACCATCGGCACCGGGGAGCTGTTTTTT
CAGGTIGTGELFF